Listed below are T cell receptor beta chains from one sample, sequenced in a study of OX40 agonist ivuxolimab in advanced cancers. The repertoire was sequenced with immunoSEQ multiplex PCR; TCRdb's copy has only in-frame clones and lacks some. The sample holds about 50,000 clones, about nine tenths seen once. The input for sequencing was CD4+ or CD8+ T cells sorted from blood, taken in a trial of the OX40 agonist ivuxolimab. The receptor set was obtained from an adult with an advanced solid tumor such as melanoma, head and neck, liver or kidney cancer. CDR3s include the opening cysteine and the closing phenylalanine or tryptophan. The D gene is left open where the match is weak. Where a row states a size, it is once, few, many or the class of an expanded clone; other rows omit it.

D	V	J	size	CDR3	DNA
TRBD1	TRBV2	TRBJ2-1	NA	CASTWDRGRYNEQFF	TGTGCCAGCACCTGGGACAGGGGGAGGTACAATGAGCAGTTCTTC
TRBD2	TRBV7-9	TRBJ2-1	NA	CASSLVGLAGNEQFF	TGTGCCAGCAGCTTAGTTGGACTAGCGGGAAATGAGCAGTTCTTC
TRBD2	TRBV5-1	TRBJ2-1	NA	CASLDLAGGYGEQFF	TGCGCCAGCCTAGACCTAGCGGGGGGCTATGGTGAGCAGTTCTTC
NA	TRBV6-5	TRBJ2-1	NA	CASSNRGIIYNEQFF	TGTGCCAGCAGTAATCGGGGGATTATCTACAATGAGCAGTTCTTC
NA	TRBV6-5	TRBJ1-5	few	CASSYSRDYQPQHF	TGTGCCAGCAGTTACTCTCGAGATTATCAGCCCCAGCATTTT
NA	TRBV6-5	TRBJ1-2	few	CASRGRGGGYTF	TGTGCCAGCAGAGGACGGGGAGGGGGCTACACCTTC
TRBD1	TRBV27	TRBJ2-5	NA	CASSFRTGLQETQYF	TGTGCCAGCAGTTTTCGGACAGGCCTCCAAGAGACCCAGTACTTC
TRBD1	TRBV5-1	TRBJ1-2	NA	CASSAVSGQGSFGYTF	TGCGCCAGCAGCGCTGTTTCCGGACAGGGCTCGTTTGGCTACACCTTC
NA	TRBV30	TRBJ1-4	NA	CAWSASPETNEKLFF	TGTGCCTGGAGCGCCTCCCCGGAAACTAATGAAAAACTGTTTTTT
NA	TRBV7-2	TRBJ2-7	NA	CASSLPGRTYEQYF	TGTGCCAGCAGCTTACCTGGCCGCACCTACGAGCAGTACTTC
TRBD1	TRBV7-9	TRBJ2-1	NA	CASNRADRGRVEQFF	TGTGCCAGCAACCGCGCTGACAGGGGGCGAGTTGAGCAGTTCTTC
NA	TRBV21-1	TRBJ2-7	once	CASSNGPCAFYEQYF	TGTGCCAGCAGCAATGGACCCTGCGCTTTCTACGAGCAGTACTTC
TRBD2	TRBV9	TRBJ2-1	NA	CASSVSGGKNEQFF	TGTGCCAGCAGCGTTAGCGGGGGGAAGAATGAGCAGTTCTTC
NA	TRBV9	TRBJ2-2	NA	CASSVGPGELFF	TGTGCCAGCAGCGTCGGACCCGGGGAGCTGTTTTTT
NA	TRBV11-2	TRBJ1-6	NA	CASSLTLDSPLHF	TGTGCCAGCAGCTTAACGTTGGATTCACCCCTCCACTTT
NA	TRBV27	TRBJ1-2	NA	CAGYPPHGDYGYTF	TGTGCCGGCTACCCCCCGCACGGGGACTATGGCTACACCTTC
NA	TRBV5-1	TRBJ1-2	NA	CASSLGGVPANYGYTF	TGCGCCAGCAGCTTGGGCGGGGTCCCAGCTAACTATGGCTACACCTTC
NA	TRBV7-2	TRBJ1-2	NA	CASSLDGGPYGYTF	TGTGCCAGCAGCTTAGATGGAGGACCCTATGGCTACACCTTC
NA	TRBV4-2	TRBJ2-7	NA	CASSQEGVGVVF	TGTGCCAGCAGCCAAGAAGGGGTTGGGGTTGTCTTC
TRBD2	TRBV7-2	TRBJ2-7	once	CASSPQGLAVGEQYF	TGTGCCAGCAGCCCACAGGGACTAGCAGTGGGGGAGCAGTACTTC
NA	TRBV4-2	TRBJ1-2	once	CASSQEQRSGLYGYTF	TGTGCCAGCAGCCAAGAACAGCGCTCCGGCCTCTATGGCTACACCTTC
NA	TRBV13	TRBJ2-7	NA	CASSSHPGGGYEQYF	TGTGCCAGCAGCTCCCACCCGGGCGGAGGCTACGAGCAGTACTTC
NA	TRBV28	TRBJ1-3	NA	CASSPPGGVSGNTIYF	TGTGCCAGCAGTCCTCCGGGGGGGGTCTCTGGAAACACCATATATTTT
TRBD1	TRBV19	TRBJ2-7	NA	CASSVDRGSYTYEQYF	TGTGCCAGTAGTGTAGACAGGGGGAGCTATACCTACGAGCAGTACTTC